This T cell receptor (beta chain) was recorded in a study of PD-L1 blockade in urothelial cancer. For the study at large: Prior regimens of chemotherapy numbered 0 to 3 per patient.

Noted time point: pretreatment peripheral blood. This table comes from immunoSEQ multiplex PCR, and its TCRdb copy is limited to in-frame clones, with some not included. The sample carries tens of thousands of clones, about four fifths recorded once. The CDR3 runs to 16 residues. The V end was cut by 1 base, the J end by 2 bases, with 14 bases between. Per the germline V gene, CDR1 is SGHTA and CDR2 is FQGNSA. The sequencing here drew on PBMCs, taken around atezolizumab (anti-PD-L1) treatment. The chain joins TRBV7-2 to TRBJ1-2; tentative D call: TRBD1 (5 bases). The receptor's source is a man between 65 and 85 years old with urothelial cancer. The CDR3 sequence is CASSLGGSGGNYGYTF. DNA of the CDR3: TGTGCCAGCAGCTTAGGGGGGTCCGGGGGAAACTATGGCTACACCTTC. Using reference TRBV7-2 and TRBJ1-2 for the parts outside the CDR3, the full variable domain is GAGVSQSPSNKVTEKGKDVELRCDPISGHTALYWYRQSLGQGLEFLIYFQGNSAPDKSGLPSDRFSAERTGGSVSTLTIQRTQQEDSAVYLCASSLGGSGGNYGYTFGSGTRLTVV.